This TCR beta chain came from a study of OX40 agonist ivuxolimab in advanced cancers. Produced via immunoSEQ multiplex PCR; TCRdb's table is partial and in-frame only. The sample yields tens of thousands of clones, about 90% seen once. The ends lost 3 bases at V and 6 bases at J; junction bases unmatched: 8. In germline, CDR1 is SGHDT, CDR2 YYEEEE. The CDR3 sequence is 14 residues long. The receptor comes from an adult with an advanced solid tumor such as melanoma, head and neck, liver or kidney cancer. The chain is built from TRBV5-6 and TRBJ1-2; TRBD1 agrees at 7 bases. The starting material was CD4+ or CD8+ T cells sorted from blood, obtained in a trial of the OX40 agonist ivuxolimab. The CDR3 sequence is CASSSGRGLHGYTF. The CDR3 nucleotides are TGTGCCAGCAGCTCGGGAAGGGGGCTACATGGCTACACCTTC.